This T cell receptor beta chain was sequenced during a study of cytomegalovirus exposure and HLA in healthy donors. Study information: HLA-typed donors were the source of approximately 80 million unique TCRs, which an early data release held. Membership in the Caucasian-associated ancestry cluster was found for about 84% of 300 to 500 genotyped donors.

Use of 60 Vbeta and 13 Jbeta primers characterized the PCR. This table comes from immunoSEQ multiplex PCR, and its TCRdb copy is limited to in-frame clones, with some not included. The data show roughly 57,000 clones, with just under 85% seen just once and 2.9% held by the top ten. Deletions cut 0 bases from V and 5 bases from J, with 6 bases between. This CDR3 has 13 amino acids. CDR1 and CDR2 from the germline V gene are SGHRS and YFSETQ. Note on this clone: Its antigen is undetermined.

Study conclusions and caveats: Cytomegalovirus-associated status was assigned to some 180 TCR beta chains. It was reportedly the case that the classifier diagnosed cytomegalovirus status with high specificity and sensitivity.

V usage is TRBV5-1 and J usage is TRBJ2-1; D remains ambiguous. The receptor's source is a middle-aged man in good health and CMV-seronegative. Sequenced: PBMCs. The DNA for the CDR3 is TGCGCCAGCAGCTTGGGTAGTAACAATGAGCAGTTCTTC. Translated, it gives CASSLGSNNEQFF.